The clone carrying this T cell receptor beta chain was found once. Its target is unknown. Naive CD8 cells lacked CD45RO, underwent positive selection for CCR7 and left out terminally differentiated effector memory CD45RA+ cells. The V segment lost 6 bases and the J segment 5 bases; nucleotides outside the gene matches: 15. This CDR3 has 18 residues. The data are from a study of shared clonotypes between healthy human individuals. Whole-study results and caveats: It was observed that 5% to 6% of naive CD4 clonotypes were shared across several donors. An expected dependence of interdonor clonotype sharing on sequencing depth was noted.

Per the authors' pipeline: Filtering differed, since immunoSEQ gave only junction sequences and no quality scores. Produced via immunoSEQ multiplex PCR; TCRdb's table is partial and in-frame only. V and J calls and clone size are given by that table; D and trimming were obtained from the DNA. The profile shows about 2.2 million clones, around 95% of them singletons. The sample consisted of naive CD8+ T cells from PBMCs. This rearrangement joins TRBV23-1 to TRBJ1-5; 11 bases match TRBD1. TRBV23-1 is an open reading frame, and its role is uncertain. The origin of this receptor is a man between 18 and 35 years old in good health. Some clones in this sample may be carry-over from other donors' samples. The CDR3: CASSRAPVGTGGDQPQHF. CDR3 nucleotide sequence: TGCGCCAGCAGCCGGGCCCCCGTGGGGACAGGGGGGGATCAGCCCCAGCATTTT.